This TCR beta chain was found in a study of neurological immune-mediated disorders. By 5'RACE with 10-nucleotide random UMIs, the cDNA was made. Every sequencing run produced over 200 million TCR-beta sequences that came from 15-18 subjects. TCRdb ran MiXCR on the 5' RACE reads and lists one entry per CDR3 protein. The sample contains about 24,000 distinct CDR3 sequences, under 15% of which appear only once. Study-wide results and limits: HTLV-1-associated myelopathy ranked highest for TCR clonal expansion and multiple sclerosis lowest, beneath healthy controls.

As regards this clonotype: The antigen remains unidentified. A junction boundary mismatches the germline segment, possibly from a read error.

Time point given: technical triplicate 1. The sorted libraries involved the use of 850,000 to 1,000,000 CD4+ or CD8+ T cells. Germline-derived CDR1 and CDR2 are SGHKS and YYEKEE (reference sequence). The CDR3 covers 17 residues. V and J are TRBV5-5 and TRBJ1-5; 11 bases match TRBD1. The source of this sequence is a female donor with HTLV-1-associated myelopathy (HAM/TSP). Sequenced input: CD4+ T cells from blood. The CDR3 region is CASSLLPGQGEDQPKHF. CDR3 DNA sequence: TGTGCCAGCAGCTTGCTCCCGGGACAGGGGGAGGACCAGCCCAAGCATTTT. The variable domain in full, with the rest retrieved from reference TRBV5-5 and TRBJ1-5, is DAGVTQSPTHLIKTRGQQVTLRCSPISGHKSVSWYQQVLGQGPQFIFQYYEKEERGRGNFPDRFSARQFPNYSSELNVNALLLGDSALYLCASSLLPGQGEDQPKHFGDGTRLSIL.